The next 20 T cell receptor beta chains were all read from a single sample in a study of OX40 agonist ivuxolimab in advanced cancers. The protocol was immunoSEQ multiplex PCR, while the TCRdb copy is restricted to in-frame clones and leaves out a portion. The repertoire includes 55,000 to 60,000 clones, approximately 80% of them detected once, and 2.8% sits in the top ten. Sequences were derived from CD4+ or CD8+ T cells sorted from blood, sampled in a trial of the OX40 agonist ivuxolimab. Source of these receptors: an adult with an advanced solid tumor such as melanoma, head and neck, liver or kidney cancer.

J is TRBJ2-1 and V is TRBV7-2; D may match TRBD1 or TRBD2 (6 bases each). The V gene's germline CDR1 is SGHTA and CDR2 FQGNSA. Trimming removed 1 base at V and 5 bases at J, with 15 bases between. This CDR3 has 16 residues. In DNA, the CDR3 is TGTGCCAGCAGCTTAGTCCCGGGGGCACTAAACAATGAGCAGTTCTTC. Encoded protein: CASSLVPGALNNEQFF.

The genes are TRBV10-3 and TRBJ2-2, with 13 bases that match TRBD2. Germline CDR1 is ENHRY and CDR2 is SYGVKD. J lost 7 bases, V lost 5 bases, and 7 bases had no gene match. This CDR3 spans 16 amino acids. The CDR3 DNA reads as TGTGCCATCAGTTCTACGACTAGCGGGGGGATCGGGGAGCTGTTTTTT. Encoded protein: CAISSTTSGGIGELFF.

This clone was counted only a few times. The V gene is TRBV30, the J gene TRBJ1-2; D gene uncertain. V lost 4 bases to trimming and J lost 4 bases, with 7 bases between them. The CDR3 sequence is 11 residues long. The germline V gene encodes CDR1 GTSNPN and CDR2 SVGIG (reference sequence). This chain's CDR3 is CAWKAPYGYTF. In DNA, the CDR3 is TGTGCCTGGAAGGCCCCCTATGGCTACACCTTC. The full variable domain, rest sourced from reference TRBV30 and TRBJ1-2, is SQTIHQWPATLVQPVGSPLSLECTVEGTSNPNLYWYRQAAGRGLQLLFYSVGIGQISSEVPQNLSASRPQDRQFILSSKKLLLSDSGFYLCAWKAPYGYTFGSGTRLTVV.

The sample holds a few counts of this clone. The chain joins TRBV19 to TRBJ2-2; unclear D gene. The V gene lost 5 bases and the J gene lost 4 bases, with 5 bases spanning the gap. This CDR3 contains 12 residues. CDR1 is LNHDA, CDR2 SQIVND, per germline (reference sequence). The CDR3 coding sequence is TGTGCCAGTAGTCGGAGCACCGGGGAGCTGTTTTTT. Translating it yields CASSRSTGELFF.

V is TRBV4-2 and J is TRBJ2-7; TRBD1 might be the D (5 bases). CDR1 is LGHNA, CDR2 YNFKEQ, per germline. This CDR3 has 15 residues. V lost 0 bases and J 1 base, leaving 10 bases between the germline ends. The CDR3 spells CASSQDTQGSYEQYF. CDR3 DNA sequence: TGTGCCAGCAGCCAAGATACCCAGGGATCCTACGAGCAGTACTTC.

The rearrangement joins TRBV5-1 to TRBJ2-2; 9 bases align to TRBD2. Germline V gene data show CDR1 as SGHRS and CDR2 as YFSETQ. The CDR3 runs 16 residues. V was pared by 5 bases and J by 2 bases, with 7 bases of the junction left unmatched. The CDR3 DNA is TGCGCCAGCAGTACGACTAGCGGAATTAACACCGGGGAGCTGTTTTTT. Amino acids: CASSTTSGINTGELFF.

The rearrangement joins TRBV5-6 to TRBJ2-1, with D perhaps being TRBD1 or TRBD2 (5 bases each). The germline V gene encodes CDR1 SGHDT and CDR2 YYEEEE. The CDR3 is 13 amino acids. Trimming took 3 bases from V and 5 from J, leaving 9 bases between them. The CDR3 is CASSWDGNNEQFF. CDR3 nucleotide sequence: TGTGCCAGCAGCTGGGACGGCAACAATGAGCAGTTCTTC.

The chain has TRBV6-5 and TRBJ1-5; no definite D call. V gave up 6 bases and J gave up 3 bases, with 12 bases separating them. CDR1 and CDR2 from the germline V gene are MNHEY and SVGAGI. CDR3 length equals 14 residues. The CDR3 DNA follows: TGTGCCAGCAGAAGTTCGTCGCCCAATCAGCCCCAGCATTTT. Amino acids: CASRSSSPNQPQHF.

The chain joins TRBV9 to TRBJ1-6, with D hard to call. Germline-derived CDR1 and CDR2 are SGDLS and YYNGEE. This CDR3 has 13 residues. The V and J ends lost 0 bases and 7 bases respectively, with 5 bases between them. The chain's CDR3 is CASSVVWNSPLHF. DNA of the CDR3: TGTGCCAGCAGCGTAGTTTGGAATTCACCCCTCCACTTT.

The CDR3 region has the DNA TGTGCCAGCACGACAGGGGAGGGATCCTACGAGCAGTACTTC. Translation: CASTTGEGSYEQYF. J is TRBJ2-7 and V is TRBV28, with D perhaps matching TRBD1 (8 bases). Trimming removed 7 bases at V and 1 base at J, with 14 bases between. This CDR3 region has 14 residues. The germline gives CDR1 MDHEN, CDR2 SYDVKM.

For the CDR3, the DNA is TGTGCCAGCAGTGAACAGGTGCGGACGGGCACAGATACGCAGTATTTT. Translation: CASSEQVRTGTDTQYF. This chain links TRBV6-1 with TRBJ2-3; D gene uncertain. This CDR3 contains 16 residues. Germline V lookup: CDR1 MNHNS, CDR2 SASEGT. V lost 2 bases to trimming and J lost 1 base, with 13 bases between them.

The chain recombines TRBV7-9 with TRBJ2-6; the match to TRBD1 covers 7 bases. The CDR3 runs to 18 residues. The germline V gene encodes CDR1 SEHNR and CDR2 FQNEAQ (reference sequence). V trimming: 5 bases; J trimming: 0 bases; junction bases outside the gene matches: 10. DNA for the CDR3: TGTGCCAGCAGCCCCCCCGGGACAGTATCCTCTGGGGCCAACGTCCTGACTTTC. Its translation: CASSPPGTVSSGANVLTF.

V gene TRBV18 combines with J gene TRBJ2-5, with 11 bases matching TRBD1. The V gene's germline CDR1 is KGHSH and CDR2 LQKENI. V was clipped by 4 bases and J by 5 bases; unmatched bases: 6. The length of the CDR3 is 15 residues. The CDR3, as DNA: TGTGCCAGCTCACGCGCCGGGACAGGGGGGGAGACCCAGTACTTC. It encodes CASSRAGTGGETQYF.

This clone appeared a few times. The rearrangement links TRBV7-2 to TRBJ2-5, with 9 bases fitting TRBD2. Looked up from germline, CDR1 is SGHTA and CDR2 is FQGNSA. The CDR3 is 14 residues long. After removal of 2 bases from V and 9 bases from J, the junction contained 7 bases not matched to a gene. CDR3: CASSLSIAGVAQYF. The DNA for the CDR3 is TGTGCCAGCAGCTTATCAATAGCGGGGGTGGCCCAGTACTTC. The whole variable domain, remainder taken from reference TRBV7-2 and TRBJ2-5, is GAGVSQSPSNKVTEKGKDVELRCDPISGHTALYWYRQSLGQGLEFLIYFQGNSAPDKSGLPSDRFSAERTGGSVSTLTIQRTQQEDSAVYLCASSLSIAGVAQYFGPGTRLLVL.

The chain links TRBV4-2 to TRBJ2-5, with 15 bases fitting TRBD2. The CDR3 consists of 17 residues. V shed 0 bases and J 1 base; nucleotides not matched to a gene: 0. Per germline, CDR1 LGHNA and CDR2 YNFKEQ. The CDR3 nucleotides are TGTGCCAGCAGCCAAGAGGGACTAGCGGGGGGCCAAGAGACCCAGTACTTC. This encodes CASSQEGLAGGQETQYF.

The chain recombines TRBV5-4 with TRBJ1-2; 11 positions agree with TRBD1. V was clipped by 5 bases and J by 7 bases; unmatched bases: 7. Germline V gene sequence: CDR1 SGHNT, CDR2 YYREEE (reference sequence). CDR3 size: 14 residues. CDR3 nucleotide sequence: TGTGCCAGCAGACGGACAGGGGGCCCACTTGGCTACACCTTC. Translation: CASRRTGGPLGYTF.

The chain carries TRBV7-9 and TRBJ1-1, with a weak D call TRBD1 (6 bases). Germline-derived CDR1 and CDR2 are SEHNR and FQNEAQ (reference sequence). The length of the CDR3 is 15 residues. With 3 bases removed from V and 0 bases from J, the gap between germline ends came to 11 bases. DNA of the CDR3: TGTGCCAGCAGCTTGTCAGGGGTATTGAACACTGAAGCTTTCTTT. The encoded protein is CASSLSGVLNTEAFF.

The chain carries TRBV7-9 and TRBJ2-3; 10 positions agree with TRBD2. The V gene end was trimmed by 5 bases and the J gene end by 2 bases; junction bases not matched to a gene: 4. Looked up from germline, CDR1 is SEHNR and CDR2 is FQNEAQ (reference sequence). There are 15 residues in the CDR3. The CDR3 sequence is CASSALAGHTDTQYF. As DNA, the CDR3 is TGTGCCAGCAGCGCACTAGCGGGGCACACAGATACGCAGTATTTT. Complete variable domain (other parts from reference TRBV7-9 and TRBJ2-3): DTGVSQNPRHKITKRGQNVTFRCDPISEHNRLYWYRQTLGQGPEFLTYFQNEAQLEKSRLLSDRFSAERPKGSFSTLEIQRTEQGDSAMYLCASSALAGHTDTQYFGPGTRLTVL.

This chain links TRBV18 with TRBJ2-2, with D perhaps TRBD2 (5 bases). Germline assignment: CDR1 KGHSH and CDR2 LQKENI. The CDR3 has 16 residues. The V gene lost 5 bases and the J gene lost 0 bases, with 13 bases spanning the gap. The CDR3 protein is CASSEGAAANTGELFF. The DNA for the CDR3 is TGTGCCAGCTCAGAGGGTGCGGCAGCGAACACCGGGGAGCTGTTTTTT.

This rearrangement joins TRBV21-1 to TRBJ2-3; the table calls TRBD2, which could not be checked here. TRBV21-1 is annotated as a pseudogene. This CDR3 contains 22 residues. Here the CDR3 reads CASSKVLAGGQPKNSSTDTQYF. As DNA, the CDR3 is TGTGCCAGCAGCAAAGTACTAGCGGGGGGCCAACCTAAAAACTCTAGCACAGATACGCAGTATTTT.